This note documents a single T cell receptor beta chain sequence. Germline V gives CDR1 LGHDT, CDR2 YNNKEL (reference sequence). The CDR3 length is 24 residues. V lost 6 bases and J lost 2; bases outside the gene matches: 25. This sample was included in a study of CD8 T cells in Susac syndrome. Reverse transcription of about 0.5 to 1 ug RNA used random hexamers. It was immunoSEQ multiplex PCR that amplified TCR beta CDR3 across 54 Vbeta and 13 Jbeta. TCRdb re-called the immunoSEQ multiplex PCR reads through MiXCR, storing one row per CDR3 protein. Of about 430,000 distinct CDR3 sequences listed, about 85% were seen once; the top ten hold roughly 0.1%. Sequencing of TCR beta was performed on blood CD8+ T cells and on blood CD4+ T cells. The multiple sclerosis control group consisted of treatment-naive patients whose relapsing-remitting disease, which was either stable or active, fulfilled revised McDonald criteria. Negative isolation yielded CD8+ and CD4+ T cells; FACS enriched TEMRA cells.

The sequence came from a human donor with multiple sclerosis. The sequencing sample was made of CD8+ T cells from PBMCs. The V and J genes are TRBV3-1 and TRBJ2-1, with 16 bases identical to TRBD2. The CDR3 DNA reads TGTGCCAGCAGTTCGTCTTCGGGCAGGTCGTCTGGGACTAGCGGGAGGGACCCCTACAATGAGCAGTTCTTC. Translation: CASSSSSGRSSGTSGRDPYNEQFF.